This TCR beta chain was documented in a study of blood T cell repertoires in COVID-19. The wider study: Sources were T cells, B-cell-depleted T cells, or PBMCs; the material itself was cDNA or gDNA.

This clone was found once. Per the study methods: Amplification of reference gene primers provided the estimated nucleated cell counts. Method: immunoSEQ multiplex PCR; TCRdb's copy keeps in-frame clones and lacks some. V, J and clone size derive from that table, while D and trimming were established from the DNA sequence. Of some 240,000 clones in the sample, approximately 80% are singletons; the top ten hold about 9.5%. The CDR3 extends over 14 amino acids. The J segment lost 3 bases and the V segment lost 3 bases, leaving 4 bases of the junction unmatched. Germline V lookup: CDR1 SQVTM, CDR2 ANQGSEA.

The sequence was collected from an elderly woman with acute or convalescent COVID-19. The chain links TRBV29-1 to TRBJ2-2; the match to TRBD1 covers 7 bases. Sequencing used peripheral blood. CDR3 coding DNA: TGCAGCGTTGACAGGGGGTTGCACACCGGGGAGCTGTTTTTT. Residues: CSVDRGLHTGELFF.